Following are 7 T cell receptor beta chains from one sample sequenced in a study of chemoradiotherapy in HPV16-positive cancers. Only in-frame clones appear in the TCRdb table, and some are missing; sequencing was by immunoSEQ multiplex PCR. The sample shows more than 25,000 clones, over 85% of them seen only once. The sequences come from blood, collected from a patient who underwent chemoradiotherapy. Every receptor here comes from a human donor with HPV-associated anogenital cancer.

This chain connects TRBV19 to TRBJ1-4; D gene uncertain. CDR3 length: 14 amino acids. CDR1 is LNHDA, CDR2 SQIVND, per germline (reference sequence). V was clipped by 7 bases and J by 0 bases, with 9 bases between them. CDR3: CASKPTSTNEKLFF. In DNA form, the CDR3 reads TGTGCCAGTAAACCCACCTCAACTAATGAAAAACTGTTTTTT.

This chain uses TRBV5-5 with TRBJ1-3; 9 bases agree with TRBD1. This CDR3 spans 16 amino acids. The germline gives CDR1 SGHKS, CDR2 YYEKEE (reference sequence). Trimming cost V 0 bases and J 2 bases; bases outside gene matches: 3. The chain's CDR3 is CASSLVWTGAGNTIYF. The CDR3 coding sequence is TGTGCCAGCAGCTTGGTTTGGACAGGGGCTGGAAACACCATATATTTT.

This clone was recorded once. The chain uses TRBV5-1 and TRBJ2-3, with D possibly being TRBD1 or TRBD2 (6 bases each). The CDR3 totals 13 residues. From germline, CDR1 is SGHRS and CDR2 YFSETQ. Trimming shortened V by 2 bases and J by 4 bases, and 8 bases separated the two germline ends. Here the CDR3 reads CASSFGGADTQYF. For the CDR3, the DNA is TGCGCCAGCAGCTTCGGGGGCGCAGATACGCAGTATTTT. Full variable domain (rest looked up from reference TRBV5-1 and TRBJ2-3): KAGVTQTPRYLIKTRGQQVTLSCSPISGHRSVSWYQQTPGQGLQFLFEYFSETQRNKGNFPGRFSGRQFSNSRSEMNVSTLELGDSALYLCASSFGGADTQYFGPGTRLTVL.

The chain employs TRBV28 and TRBJ1-1, with D maybe TRBD1 (6 bases). Per germline, CDR1 MDHEN and CDR2 SYDVKM. With 5 bases removed from V and 4 bases from J, the gap between germline ends came to 11 bases. The CDR3 runs 13 residues. The CDR3 sequence: CASSLRGSTEAFF. The DNA for the CDR3 is TGTGCCAGCAGTCTCAGGGGAAGCACTGAAGCTTTCTTT.

The rearrangement uses TRBV7-9 and TRBJ2-5; 8 bases are shared with TRBD2. J gave up 4 bases and V 5 bases, and 21 bases lay outside the gene matches. The CDR3 consists of 19 residues. Germline CDR1 SEHNR, CDR2 FQNEAQ (reference sequence). Here the CDR3 reads CASSALIKRERGWGETQYF. DNA for the CDR3: TGTGCCAGCAGCGCATTGATCAAGCGGGAGAGGGGATGGGGAGAGACCCAGTACTTC.

V and J are TRBV6-1 and TRBJ2-7; D call uncertain. Germline V lookup: CDR1 MNHNS, CDR2 SASEGT. The CDR3 length is 13 residues. Trimming cost V 2 bases and J 3 bases, with 8 bases left between them. The CDR3 region has the DNA TGTGCCAGCAGTGAACGGGCAGGCTACGAGCAGTACTTC. Protein product: CASSERAGYEQYF.

The chain has TRBV5-6 and TRBJ2-7, with D possibly TRBD1 on 5 matching bases. The V end lost 4 bases, the J end lost 0 bases, and 11 bases lay between the germline ends. The germline gives CDR1 SGHDT, CDR2 YYEEEE. The CDR3 consists of 14 residues. The CDR3 loop reads CASSLTGYSYEQYF. The CDR3 nucleotides read TGTGCCAGCAGCCTTACAGGTTACTCCTACGAGCAGTACTTC.